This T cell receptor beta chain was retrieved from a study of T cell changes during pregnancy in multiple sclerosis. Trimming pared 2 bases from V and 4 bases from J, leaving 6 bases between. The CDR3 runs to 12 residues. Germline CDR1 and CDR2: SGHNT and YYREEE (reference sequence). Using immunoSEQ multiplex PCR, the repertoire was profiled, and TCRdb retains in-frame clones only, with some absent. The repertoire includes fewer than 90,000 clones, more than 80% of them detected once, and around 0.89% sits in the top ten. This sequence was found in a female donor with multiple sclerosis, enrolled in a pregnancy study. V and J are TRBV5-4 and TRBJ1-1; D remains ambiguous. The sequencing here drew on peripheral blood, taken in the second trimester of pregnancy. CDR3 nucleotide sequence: TGTGCCAGCAGCTTACTTAGCACTGAAGCTTTCTTT. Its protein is CASSLLSTEAFF. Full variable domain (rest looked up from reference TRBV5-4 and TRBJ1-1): ETGVTQSPTHLIKTRGQQVTLRCSSQSGHNTVSWYQQALGQGPQFIFQYYREEENGRGNFPPRFSGLQFPNYSSELNVNALELDDSALYLCASSLLSTEAFFGQGTRLTVV.